These T cell receptor beta chains were read from a single sample in a study of T cell responses to AZD1222 COVID-19 vaccine. Profiled with immunoSEQ multiplex PCR; TCRdb holds only in-frame clones, not every one. In the table there are 130,000 to 150,000 clones, approximately 88% of which are singletons. The sample in question was peripheral blood, obtained on day 0 of AZD1222 vaccination. The source is an adult in good health. The conserved cysteine and the conserved F or W are not part of the CDR3 here. The size field is filled for only some rows; it gives once, few, many or a size class.

- TRBJ1-5 TRBV5-1 ASSLGGTGDQPQH
- TRBJ2-5 TRBV27 ASSLLGGVEQETQY
few TRBJ1-6 TRBV9 ASNREGGNSPLH
- TRBJ1-6 TRBV10-3 AISDRSSSYNSPLH
- TRBJ2-2 TRBV7-7 ASSLGNTGELF
- TRBJ2-5 TRBV11-1 ASTLQGTSGETQY
- TRBJ1-3 TRBV4-3 ASSQDIGGSGNTIY
- TRBJ2-5 TRBV5-4 ASSFGGRGETQY
- TRBJ2-7 TRBV3-1/TRBV3-2 ASSQDQSSYEQY
few TRBJ1-1 TRBV10-2 ASKLNTEAF
- TRBJ1-2 TRBV6-6 ASSFTPGQSNYGYT
- TRBJ2-2 TRBV24-1 ATTGQNTGELF
- TRBJ2-1 TRBV24-1 ATSDYSGVSYNEQF
- TRBJ1-1 TRBV6-5 ASNGHLNTEAF
- TRBJ1-3 TRBV29-1 SVAARPGNTIY
- TRBJ1-2 TRBV15 ATSEGRAGNYGYT